This T cell receptor (beta chain) was identified during a study of metastatic and nonmetastatic thyroid tumors. On the study more broadly: Repertoires from blood and tumor or nodule tissue of malignant and benign thyroid patients were compared. Study results and caveats: Versus benign nodules, malignant thyroid tumors reportedly had significantly higher TCR beta diversity, in blood and tumor.

The authors' processing: Using the CDR3 differences seen across clinicopathological groups, the authors built a distant-metastasis classifier for papillary thyroid cancer, which was meant to discriminate distant-metastatic patients. TCRdb called clones again from the PCR reads with MiXCR. Here the V and J calls rest on TCRdb's processing, not on the authors' analysis. The sample holds 43,000 or so clones, around 15% seen once. This CDR3 comprises 14 residues. Germline CDR1 is DFQATT and CDR2 is SNEGSKA (reference sequence). With V trimmed by 6 bases and J by 7 bases, 8 bases remained unmatched. Patients underwent thyroid surgery, and none had received any treatment before it. There are many counts of this clone. Its antigen is not known.

V gene TRBV20-1 combines with J gene TRBJ2-2; 10 bases line up with TRBD1. The sequence was obtained from a female donor with papillary thyroid cancer or a benign thyroid nodule (not recorded which). Some clones in this sample may be carry-over from other donors' samples. Input material: blood. The chain's CDR3 is CSARGTGVGGELFF. CDR3 DNA sequence: TGCAGTGCAAGGGGGACAGGGGTGGGCGGGGAGCTGTTTTTT.